Listed below are T cell receptor beta chains from one sample, sequenced in a study of T cell repertoires in cytomegalovirus infection. No antigen has been assigned to these receptors. TCRdb called the reads again in MiXCR, with one record for every CDR3 protein. The sample includes 300,000 or so distinct CDR3 sequences, approximately 25% seen only once; the top ten take 13%. The material was cultured PBMCs, obtained from culture after CMV antigen stimulation. These receptors all stem from a human donor in good health (CMV status not recorded). Some clones in this sample may be carry-over from other donors' samples. CDR3s include the opening cysteine and the closing phenylalanine or tryptophan. A D gene is named only where the DNA matches it firmly. Size tells how often a clone was seen (once, few, many) or the class of an expanded clone, and some rows leave it out.

abundance,j_gene,d_gene,v_gene,CDR3nt,CDR3aa
few,TRBJ2-7,NA,TRBV28,TGTGCCAGCAGTTCCCAGACCTACGAGCAGTACTTC,CASSSQTYEQYF
many,TRBJ1-5,NA,TRBV6-2/TRBV6-3,TGTGCCAGCAGTTACCAGACCTCTTGGACAGATAGCAATCAGCCCCAGCATTTT,CASSYQTSWTDSNQPQHF
many,TRBJ1-2,NA,TRBV7-2,TGTGCCAGCAGCCCAAGGACCCATGGCTACACCTTC,CASSPRTHGYTF
NA,TRBJ1-5,NA,TRBV2,TGTGCCAGCAGATACGACAGTGGCATCAAGCCCCAGCATTTT,CASRYDSGIKPQHF
many,TRBJ2-2,NA,TRBV7-2,TGTGCCAGCAGCGGACGAGTCGGGAGTCTGAACACCGGGGAGCTGTTTTTT,CASSGRVGSLNTGELFF
many,TRBJ1-2,NA,TRBV7-2,TGTGCCAGCAGCTTTGGGGGGGTACAGGGCTATGGCTACACCTTC,CASSFGGVQGYGYTF
NA,TRBJ2-3,NA,TRBV5-4,TGTGCCAGCAGCCAGGGGGGGTCTATAGATACGCAGTATTTT,CASSQGGSIDTQYF
NA,TRBJ1-1,NA,TRBV11-2,TGTGCCAGCAGGGAATCACGACAGCACACTGAAGCTTTCTTT,CASRESRQHTEAFF
NA,TRBJ1-1,NA,TRBV7-9,TGTGCCAGCAGCTTATCCGGGACACCTACTGAAGCTTTCTTT,CASSLSGTPTEAFF
many,TRBJ1-6,NA,TRBV11-2,TGTGCCAGCAGCTTAAGCCGGGATCCGACTTGGGCACCCCTCCACTTT,CASSLSRDPTWAPLHF
NA,TRBJ1-1,TRBD1,TRBV7-9,TGTGCCAGCAGCTCCGGGGGTACAGGGGTGTCGAACACTGAAGCTTTCTTT,CASSSGGTGVSNTEAFF
few,TRBJ2-1,TRBD1,TRBV10-3,TGTGCCATCAGGAAGGACAGGAGCTCCTACAATGAGCAGTTCTTC,CAIRKDRSSYNEQFF
many,TRBJ1-1,TRBD1,TRBV29-1,TGCAGCGGCGACCGACAGGGCCAAGCTTTCTTT,CSGDRQGQAFF
few,TRBJ2-2,NA,TRBV7-2,TGTGCCAGCAGCCCAAGAGCAAGCGGAGCCCACACCGGGGAGCTGTTTTTT,CASSPRASGAHTGELFF